These T cell receptor beta chains were read from a single sample in a study of blood T cell repertoires in COVID-19. This table comes from immunoSEQ multiplex PCR, and its TCRdb copy is limited to in-frame clones, with some not included. Of 200,000 to 250,000 clones in the sample, around four fifths were seen once. The sample was PBMCs or T cells enriched from blood (not recorded which). The source is a woman in her forties or fifties who had been exposed to COVID-19. Both conserved end residues are part of each CDR3. Fields, in order: clone size, J gene, V gene, D gene, CDR3 DNA, CDR3 protein. D genes are given only for firm matches. The size of a clone is reported for some rows only, either as once, few or many, or as a class for expanded clones.

size: NA; J: TRBJ1-2; V: TRBV5-6; D: TRBD1; DNA: TGTGCCAGCAACACCCTAGCGTGGGACAGGGGGCGTCAAGGCTACACCTTC; CDR3: CASNTLAWDRGRQGYTF
size: NA; J: TRBJ2-5; V: TRBV18; D: NA; DNA: TGTGCCAGCTCAGTCAAGAGAGAGACCCAGTACTTC; CDR3: CASSVKRETQYF
size: NA; J: TRBJ2-2; V: TRBV2; D: TRBD2; DNA: TGTGCCAGCACCTTGACTAGCGGTTACACCGGGGAGCTGTTTTTT; CDR3: CASTLTSGYTGELFF
size: NA; J: TRBJ2-7; V: TRBV11-2; D: NA; DNA: TGTGCCAGCAGCTTGGGCAATGACAGTCCCTACGAGCAGTACTTC; CDR3: CASSLGNDSPYEQYF
size: NA; J: TRBJ2-7; V: TRBV6-6; D: NA; DNA: TGTGCCAGCAGTTACCCGGCGGGCGCCGAGCAGTACTTC; CDR3: CASSYPAGAEQYF
size: NA; J: TRBJ1-2; V: TRBV2; D: NA; DNA: TGTGCCAGTAGGATGGCCCCGGGGGGTGGCTACACCTTC; CDR3: CASRMAPGGGYTF
size: once; J: TRBJ1-2; V: TRBV29-1; D: TRBD1; DNA: TGCAGCGTGTACGACAGGGAAGGCTACACCTTC; CDR3: CSVYDREGYTF
size: NA; J: TRBJ1-1; V: TRBV6-2/TRBV6-3; D: NA; DNA: TGTGCCAGCAGTATGGGCCCTGACACTGAAGCTTTCTTT; CDR3: CASSMGPDTEAFF
size: NA; J: TRBJ1-1; V: TRBV30; D: NA; DNA: TGTGCCTGGAGCCCCACAGGGACGGAAGCTTTCTTT; CDR3: CAWSPTGTEAFF
size: NA; J: TRBJ2-1; V: TRBV10-1; D: TRBD1; DNA: TGCGCCAGCAGTGAGCGACAGGGGTGGAAGCAGTTCTTC; CDR3: CASSERQGWKQFF
size: NA; J: TRBJ1-3; V: TRBV6-6; D: NA; DNA: TGTGCCAGCAGTTACTCGTGGCAGGGGGGAAACACCATATATTTT; CDR3: CASSYSWQGGNTIYF
size: once; J: TRBJ2-3; V: TRBV6-4; D: TRBD1; DNA: TGTGCCAGTACCGGGACAGGGAGCACAGATACGCAGTATTTT; CDR3: CASTGTGSTDTQYF
size: once; J: TRBJ2-2; V: TRBV28; D: NA; DNA: TGTGCCAGCGCCCTCCGGGGGGAGCTGTTTTTT; CDR3: CASALRGELFF
size: NA; J: TRBJ2-3; V: TRBV5-1; D: TRBD1; DNA: TGCGCCAGCAGCTACCCGGGACAGAGCACAGATACGCAGTATTTT; CDR3: CASSYPGQSTDTQYF
size: NA; J: TRBJ2-5; V: TRBV2; D: NA; DNA: TGTGCCAGCAGTGAAGCGGGGGGGGCCGGGGAGACCCAGTACTTC; CDR3: CASSEAGGAGETQYF
size: NA; J: TRBJ2-7; V: TRBV7-9; D: NA; DNA: TGTGCCAGCAGCGCCCGGCGGGGCCTGGAAGGGCAGTACTTC; CDR3: CASSARRGLEGQYF
size: NA; J: TRBJ1-4; V: TRBV7-9; D: TRBD1; DNA: TGTGCCAGCAGCTCCGGGACAGGGGATGAAAAACTGTTTTTT; CDR3: CASSSGTGDEKLFF
size: NA; J: TRBJ1-2; V: TRBV9; D: NA; DNA: TGTGCCAGCAGCGCAGGGGAGGGCTTTGGCTACACCTTC; CDR3: CASSAGEGFGYTF
size: once; J: TRBJ1-1; V: TRBV28; D: NA; DNA: TGTGCCAGCTCTCGGAGGGGATCCGTGGAAACTGAAGCTTTCTTT; CDR3: CASSRRGSVETEAFF
size: NA; J: TRBJ2-2; V: TRBV19; D: TRBD1; DNA: TGTGCCAGTAGTATAGGGACAGGGGGCGGACGGGAGCTGTTTTTT; CDR3: CASSIGTGGGRELFF
size: NA; J: TRBJ2-5; V: TRBV5-4; D: TRBD1; DNA: TGTGCCAGCAACCCCCCGACAGGGGGGAAGGAGACCCAGTACTTC; CDR3: CASNPPTGGKETQYF
size: NA; J: TRBJ1-1; V: TRBV11-2; D: TRBD1; DNA: TGTGCCAGCAGCCCCCGGGACAGGGCCCCTCCTGAAGCTTTCTTT; CDR3: CASSPRDRAPPEAFF
size: NA; J: TRBJ1-5; V: TRBV7-2; D: NA; DNA: TGTGCCAGCAGCCTGGGAGGGGGGCTTGGCAATCAGCCCCAGCATTTT; CDR3: CASSLGGGLGNQPQHF
size: NA; J: TRBJ1-2; V: TRBV9; D: TRBD1; DNA: TGTGCCAGCAGCCCTCTTGCCCAGGGGGCCAACTATGGCTACACCTTC; CDR3: CASSPLAQGANYGYTF
size: NA; J: TRBJ1-1; V: TRBV29-1; D: NA; DNA: TGCAGCGTGGCCCAGAGGGAAGCTTTCTTT; CDR3: CSVAQREAFF
size: NA; J: TRBJ2-5; V: TRBV4-1; D: TRBD2; DNA: TGCGCCAGCAGCCACTCCTTAGCGGGGGTAAGGGAGACCCAGTACTTC; CDR3: CASSHSLAGVRETQYF
size: NA; J: TRBJ2-3; V: TRBV19; D: NA; DNA: TGTGCCAGTAGTGAGAGTGGCGGGGGCAGGGGTACGCAGTATTTT; CDR3: CASSESGGGRGTQYF
size: NA; J: TRBJ2-3; V: TRBV18; D: TRBD2; DNA: TGTGCCAGCTCACCTAGAACGGGGGGGCGAGGAGATACGCAGTATTTT; CDR3: CASSPRTGGRGDTQYF
size: NA; J: TRBJ1-2; V: TRBV5-1; D: TRBD1; DNA: TGCGCCAGCAGCTTGGAAGGGGGCGGTGGCTACACCTTC; CDR3: CASSLEGGGGYTF
size: few; J: TRBJ1-5; V: TRBV10-2; D: NA; DNA: TGCGCCAGCAGCGAGCAGGGGCAGCCCCAGCATTTT; CDR3: CASSEQGQPQHF
size: NA; J: TRBJ2-2; V: TRBV5-1; D: NA; DNA: TGCGCCAGCAGCTTGGAACCGAACAAAAACACCGGGGAGCTGTTTTTT; CDR3: CASSLEPNKNTGELFF
size: NA; J: TRBJ2-7; V: TRBV7-9; D: NA; DNA: TGTGCCAGCACCGTTCAGGGGAAGGGGATCGAGCAGTACTTC; CDR3: CASTVQGKGIEQYF
size: few; J: TRBJ1-3; V: TRBV30; D: NA; DNA: TGTGCCTGGAGTGTTGCGGGGGAGAACACCATATATTTT; CDR3: CAWSVAGENTIYF
size: NA; J: TRBJ2-3; V: TRBV19; D: NA; DNA: TGTGCCAGTAGTTGGGAGGGGGGCACAGATACGCAGTATTTT; CDR3: CASSWEGGTDTQYF
size: NA; J: TRBJ1-1; V: TRBV7-8; D: TRBD1; DNA: TGTGCCAGCAGCTTAGCGAGGACAGGGGGCACGAACACTGAAGCTTTCTTT; CDR3: CASSLARTGGTNTEAFF
size: NA; J: TRBJ1-1; V: TRBV28; D: NA; DNA: TGTGCCAGCAGTTTCGGACAGAAAGAAGCTTTCTTT; CDR3: CASSFGQKEAFF
size: NA; J: TRBJ2-6; V: TRBV30; D: NA; DNA: TGTGCCTGGAGTGTACTCCACTCTGGGGCCAACGTCCTGACTTTC; CDR3: CAWSVLHSGANVLTF
size: NA; J: TRBJ1-1; V: TRBV5-6; D: TRBD1; DNA: TGTGCCAGCAGCTTTGACAGGGGCACTGAAGCTTTCTTT; CDR3: CASSFDRGTEAFF
size: NA; J: TRBJ1-2; V: TRBV15; D: NA; DNA: TGTGCCACCAGCAGAGGCAGGGGAGAGGGCTACACCTTC; CDR3: CATSRGRGEGYTF
size: NA; J: TRBJ1-1; V: TRBV7-8; D: NA; DNA: TGTGCCAGCAGCTTAGCTACCCGCCGGGAGGGGTTCACTGAAGCTTTCTTT; CDR3: CASSLATRREGFTEAFF
size: NA; J: TRBJ1-2; V: TRBV10-3; D: NA; DNA: TGTGCCATCAGTGAAGAAGTAGCGGGGCGCGGCTATGGCTACACCTTC; CDR3: CAISEEVAGRGYGYTF
size: NA; J: TRBJ1-3; V: TRBV9; D: TRBD1; DNA: TGTGCCAGCAGCGAGCTCCTTCAGGGGGCTGGAAACACCATATATTTT; CDR3: CASSELLQGAGNTIYF
size: NA; J: TRBJ1-5; V: TRBV6-2/TRBV6-3; D: TRBD1; DNA: TGTGCCAGCAGTCGACCGGGACAGGGCGGTCAGCCCCAGCATTTT; CDR3: CASSRPGQGGQPQHF
size: once; J: TRBJ1-1; V: TRBV12-3/TRBV12-4; D: NA; DNA: TGTGCCAGCAGTTTCCTTTTGAGCACTGAAGCTTTCTTT; CDR3: CASSFLLSTEAFF
size: NA; J: TRBJ1-6; V: TRBV9; D: NA; DNA: TGTGCCAGCAGCGAACGACAGGAATCACCCCTCCACTTT; CDR3: CASSERQESPLHF
size: NA; J: TRBJ2-1; V: TRBV5-6; D: NA; DNA: TGTGCCAGCAGCTTGATGACTAACTACAATGAGCAGTTCTTC; CDR3: CASSLMTNYNEQFF
size: NA; J: TRBJ1-1; V: TRBV7-2; D: NA; DNA: TGTGCCAGCAGCTTCCGGTTTGGTGGTTGGACTGAAGCTTTCTTT; CDR3: CASSFRFGGWTEAFF
size: NA; J: TRBJ2-5; V: TRBV14; D: NA; DNA: TGTGCCAGCAGCCAAGCGATCGGGGTTTGGGAGACCCAGTACTTC; CDR3: CASSQAIGVWETQYF
size: once; J: TRBJ1-1; V: TRBV20-1; D: TRBD1; DNA: TGCAGTGCTGGGACAGGGCTCTCAGCTTTCTTT; CDR3: CSAGTGLSAFF
size: few; J: TRBJ2-7; V: TRBV6-2/TRBV6-3; D: NA; DNA: TGTGCCAGCAGTACAAGAAGGGGTCCAAACTTCTCCTACGAGCAGTACTTC; CDR3: CASSTRRGPNFSYEQYF
size: NA; J: TRBJ2-6; V: TRBV7-2; D: NA; DNA: TGTGCCAGCACCCTGTCTGGGGCCAACGTCCTGACTTTC; CDR3: CASTLSGANVLTF
size: NA; J: TRBJ1-3; V: TRBV9; D: NA; DNA: TGTGCCAGCAGCGTAAGCGGGGTCGGAAACACCATATATTTT; CDR3: CASSVSGVGNTIYF
size: NA; J: TRBJ2-7; V: TRBV10-3; D: NA; DNA: TGTGCCATCAGTGACCGATCCACAGGTACCTACGAGCAGTACTTC; CDR3: CAISDRSTGTYEQYF
size: NA; J: TRBJ1-1; V: TRBV18; D: NA; DNA: TGTGCCAGCTCACCACTCCTCCCGGGTTGGGACACTGAAGCTTTCTTT; CDR3: CASSPLLPGWDTEAFF
size: once; J: TRBJ2-3; V: TRBV2; D: TRBD2; DNA: TGTGCCAGCGTTAGACTAGCGGGGCTGACAGATACGCAGTATTTT; CDR3: CASVRLAGLTDTQYF
size: NA; J: TRBJ2-3; V: TRBV6-5; D: TRBD1; DNA: TGTGCCAGCAGCGGACAGGTGGGAACAGATACGCAGTATTTT; CDR3: CASSGQVGTDTQYF
size: NA; J: TRBJ2-3; V: TRBV7-8; D: NA; DNA: TGTGCCAGCAGCCCCCAGGGGGGAAGCACAGATACGCAGTATTTT; CDR3: CASSPQGGSTDTQYF
size: few; J: TRBJ1-3; V: TRBV5-3; D: NA; DNA: TGTGCCAGAAGCCCGCAAAAGGGGTTAAACACCATATATTTT; CDR3: CARSPQKGLNTIYF
size: NA; J: TRBJ1-1; V: TRBV18; D: TRBD1; DNA: TGTGCCAGCTCACCGGGACAGACTAACACTGAAGCTTTCTTT; CDR3: CASSPGQTNTEAFF